This TCR beta chain was sequenced for a study of OX40 agonist ivuxolimab in advanced cancers. Germline CDR1 and CDR2: LGHNA and YSLEER. The germline V and J ends were trimmed by 4 bases and 7 bases, with 13 bases remaining between them. This CDR3 spans 14 amino acids. Repertoires were generated with immunoSEQ multiplex PCR, while TCRdb's copy carries only in-frame clones and drops some. This table has approximately 80,000 clones, almost 85% appearing once. The V and J genes are TRBV4-3 and TRBJ1-4, with no clear D. Sample: CD4+ or CD8+ T cells sorted from blood, taken in a trial of the OX40 agonist ivuxolimab. This clonotype was sampled from an adult with an advanced solid tumor such as melanoma, head and neck, liver or kidney cancer. CDR3 DNA: TGCGCCAGCAGCCGCCGTGAACGGGTTGAAAAACTGTTTTTT. It is translated as CASSRRERVEKLFF.